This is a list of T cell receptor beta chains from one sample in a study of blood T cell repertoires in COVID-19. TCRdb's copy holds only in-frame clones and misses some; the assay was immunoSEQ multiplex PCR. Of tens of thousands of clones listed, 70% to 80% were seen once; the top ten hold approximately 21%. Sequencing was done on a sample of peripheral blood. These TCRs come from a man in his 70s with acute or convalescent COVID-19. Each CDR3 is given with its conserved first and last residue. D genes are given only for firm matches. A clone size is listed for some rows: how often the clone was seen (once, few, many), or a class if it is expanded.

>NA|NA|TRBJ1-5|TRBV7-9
TGTGCCAGCAGCTTAGAATCAGGAAATCAGCCCCAGCATTTT
CASSLESGNQPQHF
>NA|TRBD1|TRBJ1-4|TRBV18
TGTGCCAGCTCCTCCTGGACAGGGATAGATGAAAAACTGTTTTTT
CASSSWTGIDEKLFF
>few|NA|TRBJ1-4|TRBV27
TGTGCCAGCTCCCCGATAGGGGGGGAACGGGAAAAACTGTTTTTT
CASSPIGGEREKLFF
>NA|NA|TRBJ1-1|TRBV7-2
TGTGCCAGCAACTCTTACGGGAACACTGAAGCTTTCTTT
CASNSYGNTEAFF
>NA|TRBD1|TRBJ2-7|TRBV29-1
TGCAGCGTTGAAGAGATACAGGGGGCCCAAGAGCAGTACTTC
CSVEEIQGAQEQYF
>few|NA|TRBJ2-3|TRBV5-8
TGTGCCAGCAGCTTGGAGGGGACAAGGCTCACAGATACGCAGTATTTT
CASSLEGTRLTDTQYF
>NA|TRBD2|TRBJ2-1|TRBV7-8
TGTGCCAGCAGACTAGCGGGAGATGGGAATGAGCAGTTCTTC
CASRLAGDGNEQFF
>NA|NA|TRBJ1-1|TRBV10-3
TGTGCCATCAGTGATGGGACAATGAACACTGAAGCTTTCTTT
CAISDGTMNTEAFF
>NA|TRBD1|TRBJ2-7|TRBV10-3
TGTGCCATCAGAGACAGGGGGCTCGGCTACGAGCAGTACTTC
CAIRDRGLGYEQYF
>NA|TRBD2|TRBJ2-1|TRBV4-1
TGCGCCAGCAGCCGTGGGGAGGGACGGTCCTACAATGAGCAGTTCTTC
CASSRGEGRSYNEQFF
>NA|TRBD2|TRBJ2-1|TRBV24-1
TGTGCCACCAGCCGCCCCGGGACTAGCATGAATGAGCAGTTCTTC
CATSRPGTSMNEQFF
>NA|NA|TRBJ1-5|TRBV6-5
TGTGCCAGCAGTTATCAGTTCGATCTCAATCAGCCCCAGCATTTT
CASSYQFDLNQPQHF
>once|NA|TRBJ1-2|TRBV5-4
TGTGCCAGCAGCCCGTCGGGCAGCCCGGGATATGGCTACACCTTC
CASSPSGSPGYGYTF
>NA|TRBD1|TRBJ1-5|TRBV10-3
TGTGCCATCAGTGACGGGACAGGATATCAGCCCCAGCATTTT
CAISDGTGYQPQHF
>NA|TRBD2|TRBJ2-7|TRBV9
TGTGCCAGCAGCTCCATAGCGGGAACCCTCGGGGAGCAGTACTTC
CASSSIAGTLGEQYF
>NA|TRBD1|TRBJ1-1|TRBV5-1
TGCGCCAGCAGCCAGGACAGGGGTGGTACTGAAGCTTTCTTT
CASSQDRGGTEAFF
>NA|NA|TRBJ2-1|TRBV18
TGTGCCAGCTCACCACCGGGGGGGGCCTCCTACAATGAGCAGTTCTTC
CASSPPGGASYNEQFF
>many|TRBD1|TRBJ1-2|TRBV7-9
TGTGCCAGCAGCACAGGGACAGGGGCGGTCTATGGCTACACCTTC
CASSTGTGAVYGYTF
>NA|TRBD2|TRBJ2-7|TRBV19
TGTGCCAGTAGTATACGACCCGGGACTAGCGCGTCCTCCTACGAGCAGTACTTC
CASSIRPGTSASSYEQYF
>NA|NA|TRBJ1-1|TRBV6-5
TGTGCCAGCAGTTACAGACAGGCGAACACTGAAGCTTTCTTT
CASSYRQANTEAFF
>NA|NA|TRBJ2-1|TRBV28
TGTGCCAGCAAGGGTAGCGGCCCCAACAATGAGCAGTTCTTC
CASKGSGPNNEQFF
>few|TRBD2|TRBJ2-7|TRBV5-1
TGCGCCAGCAGCTTGGGACTAGCGTTAACCTACGAGCAGTACTTC
CASSLGLALTYEQYF
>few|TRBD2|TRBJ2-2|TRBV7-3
TGTGCCAGCAGCCTTACTAGCGACCACACCGGGGAGCTGTTTTTT
CASSLTSDHTGELFF
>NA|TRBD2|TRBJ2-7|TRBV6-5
TGTGCCAGCGGGGAGGGCCTTGCCTACGAGCAGTACTTC
CASGEGLAYEQYF
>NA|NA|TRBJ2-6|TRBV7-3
TGTGCCAGCAGCTCGGGATCTGGGGCCAACGTCCTGACTTTC
CASSSGSGANVLTF
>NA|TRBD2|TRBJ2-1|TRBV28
TGTGCCAGCAGCAACAGCGGGAGGGCCTCCAATGAGCAGTTCTTC
CASSNSGRASNEQFF
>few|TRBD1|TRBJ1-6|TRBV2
TGTGCCAGCAGCCGGGGACAGGAGAGTTCACCCCTCCACTTT
CASSRGQESSPLHF
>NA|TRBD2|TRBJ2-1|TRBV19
TGTGCCAGTAGTAAGGGGGCGGGAGGGCCATCCGATGAGCAGTTCTTC
CASSKGAGGPSDEQFF
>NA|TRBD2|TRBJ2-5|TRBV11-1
TGTGCCAGCAGCCTCGGACTAGGGCAGACCCAGTACTTC
CASSLGLGQTQYF
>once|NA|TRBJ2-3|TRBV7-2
TGTGCCAGCAGCCGCGGATTTTTCGTGCAGTATTTT
CASSRGFFVQYF
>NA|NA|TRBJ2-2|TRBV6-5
TGTGCCAGCAGCCGCGTCCGAAACACCGGGGAGCTGTTTTTT
CASSRVRNTGELFF
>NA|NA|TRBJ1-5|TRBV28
TGTGCCAGCAGTTTTACTAGCGGGGGCGGACAGCCCCAGCATTTT
CASSFTSGGGQPQHF
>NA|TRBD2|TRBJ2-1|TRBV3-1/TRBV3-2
TGTGCCAGCAGCCAAGAGGGGCTAGCGGGGACCCACAATGAGCAGTTCTTC
CASSQEGLAGTHNEQFF
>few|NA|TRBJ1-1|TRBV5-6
TGTGCCAGCAGCCCCGGGGGGAACACTGAAGCTTTCTTT
CASSPGGNTEAFF
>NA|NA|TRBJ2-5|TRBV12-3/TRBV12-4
TGTGCCAGCAGTGAACTAGTACAAGAGACCCAGTACTTC
CASSELVQETQYF
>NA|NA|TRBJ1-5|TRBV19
TGTGCCAGTAGTATAACAGGGAACCAGCCCCAGCATTTT
CASSITGNQPQHF
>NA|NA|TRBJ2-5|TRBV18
TGTGCCAGCTCCCTCTCCGAACAGGGGACCCAGTACTTC
CASSLSEQGTQYF
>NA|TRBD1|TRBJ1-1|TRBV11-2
TGTGCCAGCAGCCTGAATACAGGGGGCCACGCTGAAGCTTTCTTT
CASSLNTGGHAEAFF
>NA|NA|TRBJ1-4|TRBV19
TGTGCCAGTAGTCCCCCGACAGGCGGCGGTGAAAAACTGTTTTTT
CASSPPTGGGEKLFF
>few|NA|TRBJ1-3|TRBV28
TGTGCCAGCAGCACGACAAACTCTGGAAACACCATATATTTT
CASSTTNSGNTIYF
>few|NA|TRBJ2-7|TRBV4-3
TGCGCCAGCAGCCAAGATTCCACCGCGACCTACGAGCAGTACTTC
CASSQDSTATYEQYF
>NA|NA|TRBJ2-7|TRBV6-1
TGTGCCAGCAACCGGGACTCCGAGCAGTACTTC
CASNRDSEQYF
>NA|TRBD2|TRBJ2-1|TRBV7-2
TGTGCCAGCAGCAAGACTAGCCGGGATGAGTTCTTC
CASSKTSRDEFF
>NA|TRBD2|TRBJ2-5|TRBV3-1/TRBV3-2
TGTGCCAGCAGCCACAGACGTCCTAGCGGGAGGGCCCAAGAGACCCAGTACTTC
CASSHRRPSGRAQETQYF
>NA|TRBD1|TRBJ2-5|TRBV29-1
TGCAGCGTTGAAAGGGGGCCAGAGACCCAGTACTTC
CSVERGPETQYF
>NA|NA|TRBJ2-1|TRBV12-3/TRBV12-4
TGTGCCAGCAGTTTTGCGAATGAGCAGTTCTTC
CASSFANEQFF
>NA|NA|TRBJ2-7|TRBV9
TGTGCCAGCAGCGTAGGTCAGGGTCTCGACGAGCAGTACTTC
CASSVGQGLDEQYF
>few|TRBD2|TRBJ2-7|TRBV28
TGTGCCAGCAGTTCCGAGGGACTAGCGGGCTACGAGCAGTACTTC
CASSSEGLAGYEQYF
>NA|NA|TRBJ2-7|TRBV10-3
TGTGCCATCAGTGAGAGACAGGTCCACGAGCAGTACTTC
CAISERQVHEQYF
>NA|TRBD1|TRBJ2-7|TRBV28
TGTGCCAGCAGTTTCGTCGGACAGGGGGCGCGTTACGAGCAGTACTTC
CASSFVGQGARYEQYF
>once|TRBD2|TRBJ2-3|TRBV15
TGTGCCACCAGCCGCGGCACTAGCGGGGGGAGAGATACGCAGTATTTT
CATSRGTSGGRDTQYF
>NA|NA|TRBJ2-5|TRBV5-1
TGCGCCAGCAGCTTGGCCTTCTTCGGGAGAGAGACCCAGTACTTC
CASSLAFFGRETQYF
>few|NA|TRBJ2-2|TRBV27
TGTGCCAGCACCTCTTACGGGAGTGCGTCCGGGGAGCTGTTTTTT
CASTSYGSASGELFF